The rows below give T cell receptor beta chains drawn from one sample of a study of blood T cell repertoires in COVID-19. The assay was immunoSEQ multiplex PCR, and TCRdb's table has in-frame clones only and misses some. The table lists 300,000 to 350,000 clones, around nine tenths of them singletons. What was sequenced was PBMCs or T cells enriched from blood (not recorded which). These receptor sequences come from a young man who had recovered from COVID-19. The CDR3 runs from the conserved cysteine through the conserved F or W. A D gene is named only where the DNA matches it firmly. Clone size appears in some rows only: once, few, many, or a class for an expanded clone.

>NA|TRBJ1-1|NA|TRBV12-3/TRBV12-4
TGTGCCAGCAGTTTCGGGGGGAGCACTGAAGCTTTCTTT
CASSFGGSTEAFF
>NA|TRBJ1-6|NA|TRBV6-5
TGTGCCAGCAGTTACATTCCAGGGTCTAATTCACCCCTCCACTTT
CASSYIPGSNSPLHF
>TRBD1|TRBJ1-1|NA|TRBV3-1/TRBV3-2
TGTGCCAGCAGCTCAGCCCCAGGGGGCATTACTGAAGCTTTCTTT
CASSSAPGGITEAFF
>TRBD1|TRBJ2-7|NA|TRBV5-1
TGCGCCAGCAGCTCCGGGACAGGGAACTACGAGCAGTACTTC
CASSSGTGNYEQYF
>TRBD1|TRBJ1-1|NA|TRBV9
TGTGCCAGCAGCGCTCCAAGAGGGACAGGGAACACTGAAGCTTTCTTT
CASSAPRGTGNTEAFF
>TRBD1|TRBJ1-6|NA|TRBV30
TGTGCCTGGAGTGTGGGGACAGGAAATTCACCCCTCCACTTT
CAWSVGTGNSPLHF
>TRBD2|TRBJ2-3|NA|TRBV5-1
TGCGCCAGCAGCGGGACTAGCGGCACAGATACGCAGTATTTT
CASSGTSGTDTQYF
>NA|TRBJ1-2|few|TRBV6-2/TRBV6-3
TGTGCCAGCAGTTACGGGAAAAGTGGGGCGGCCAACTATGGCTACACCTTC
CASSYGKSGAANYGYTF
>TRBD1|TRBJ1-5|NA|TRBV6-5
TGTGCCAGCAGTTCGGGGGACAGGGGCAATCAGCCCCAGCATTTT
CASSSGDRGNQPQHF
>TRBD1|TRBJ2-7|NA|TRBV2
TGTGCCAGCAGTGTGGAGACAGGGGTTTACGAGCAGTACTTC
CASSVETGVYEQYF
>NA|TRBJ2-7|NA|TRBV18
TGTGCCAGCTCACGCCCAAACACAGGGCCCAGCTCCTACGAGCAGTACTTC
CASSRPNTGPSSYEQYF
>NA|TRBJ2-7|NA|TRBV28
TGTGCCAGCAGTTTAGGAGGGGACAGCTCCTACGAGCAGTACTTC
CASSLGGDSSYEQYF
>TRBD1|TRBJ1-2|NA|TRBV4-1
TGCGCCAGCAGCTCAAGGGACAGGGGAGCAAAGGATGATGGCTACACCTTC
CASSSRDRGAKDDGYTF
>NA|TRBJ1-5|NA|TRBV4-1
TGCGCCAGCAGCCCCGAGCCTGGACAGAGCAATCAGCCCCAGCATTTT
CASSPEPGQSNQPQHF
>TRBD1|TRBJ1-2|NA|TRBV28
TGTGCCAGCAGTCCCGCGCAGGGGGCTTGGTATGGCTACACCTTC
CASSPAQGAWYGYTF
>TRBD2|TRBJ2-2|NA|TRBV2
TGTGCCAGCCTCCCGGTCCCGGGGGGGGACACCGGGGAGCTGTTTTTT
CASLPVPGGDTGELFF
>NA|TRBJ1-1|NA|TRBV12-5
TGTGCTAGTGGTTTAGGGGGGGCACCGAACACTGAAGCTTTCTTT
CASGLGGAPNTEAFF
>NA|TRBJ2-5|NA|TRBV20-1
TGCAGTGCTAGTCTGGAGCAGCAAGAGACCCAGTACTTC
CSASLEQQETQYF
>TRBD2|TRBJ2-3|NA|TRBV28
TGTGCCAGCAGCCGACCGCGGGGGGGGTTGGCAGATACGCAGTATTTT
CASSRPRGGLADTQYF
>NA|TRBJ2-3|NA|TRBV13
TGTGCCAGCAGCCTAAGGACATCTAGCACAGATACGCAGTATTTT
CASSLRTSSTDTQYF
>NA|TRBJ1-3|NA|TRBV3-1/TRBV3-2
TGTGCCAGCAGCCCTACAGGGACTGGAAACACCATATATTTT
CASSPTGTGNTIYF
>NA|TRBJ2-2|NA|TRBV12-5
TGTGCTAGTGGTTTGGTAGATACAATCGGGGAGCTGTTTTTT
CASGLVDTIGELFF
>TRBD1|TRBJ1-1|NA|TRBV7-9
TGTGCCAGCAGCCCCCGGACAGGGGGGGACACTGAAGCTTTCTTT
CASSPRTGGDTEAFF
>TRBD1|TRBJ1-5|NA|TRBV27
TGTGCCAGCAGTTTATCAGTCGGGGGACAGGGCCAGGTTCAGCCCCAGCATTTT
CASSLSVGGQGQVQPQHF
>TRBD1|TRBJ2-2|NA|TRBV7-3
TGTGCCAGCAGCTTAAACCCCGGGACAGGGAACACCGGGGAGCTGTTTTTT
CASSLNPGTGNTGELFF
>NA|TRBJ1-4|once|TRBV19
TGTGCCAGTAGTATAGGCGTCCGGACTAATGAAAAACTGTTTTTT
CASSIGVRTNEKLFF
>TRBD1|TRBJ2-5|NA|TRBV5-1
TGCGCCAGCAGCTTGGGGGACAGGGGGACCCAGTACTTC
CASSLGDRGTQYF
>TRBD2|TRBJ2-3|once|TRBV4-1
TGCGCCAGCAGCCAAGATCGGAGGACTAGCGGGGCAGATACGCAGTATTTT
CASSQDRRTSGADTQYF
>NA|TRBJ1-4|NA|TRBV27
TGTGCCAGCGGAGTAATCGGGCAGGGAAATGAAAAACTGTTTTTT
CASGVIGQGNEKLFF
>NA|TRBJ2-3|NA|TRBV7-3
TGTGCCAGCAGCTTAGATCGGGATACGCAGTATTTT
CASSLDRDTQYF
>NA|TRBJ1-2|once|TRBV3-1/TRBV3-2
TGTGCCAGCAGCGGACAGTCTAAAGGCTACACCTTC
CASSGQSKGYTF
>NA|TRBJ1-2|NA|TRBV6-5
TGTGCCAGCAGTTATGACAGGAAAGCGTATGGCTACACCTTC
CASSYDRKAYGYTF
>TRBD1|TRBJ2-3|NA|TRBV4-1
TGCGCCAGCAGCCAAGGATGGACAGGGGGCGCAGATACGCAGTATTTT
CASSQGWTGGADTQYF
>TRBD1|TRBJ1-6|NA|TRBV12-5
TGTGCTAGTGGTCGCCTGCAGGGGGCGCATAAGAAAGATAATTCACCCCTCCACTTT
CASGRLQGAHKKDNSPLHF
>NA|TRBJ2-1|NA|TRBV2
TGTGCCAGCAGCAAACAGTCAGGCCCCTACAATGAGCAGTTCTTC
CASSKQSGPYNEQFF
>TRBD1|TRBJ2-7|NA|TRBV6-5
TGTGCCAGCAGTAGACAGGGAAACGAGCAGTACTTC
CASSRQGNEQYF
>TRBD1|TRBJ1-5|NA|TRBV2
TGTGCCAGCAGAGGGACAGGGGGATACAATCAGCCCCAGCATTTT
CASRGTGGYNQPQHF
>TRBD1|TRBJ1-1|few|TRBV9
TGTGCCAGCAGCGCCATAAACAGGGGGAACACTGAAGCTTTCTTT
CASSAINRGNTEAFF
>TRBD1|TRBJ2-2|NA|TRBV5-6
TGTGCCAGCAGCCCCGGGACAGGGCCCCCCGGGGAGCTGTTTTTT
CASSPGTGPPGELFF
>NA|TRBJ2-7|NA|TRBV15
TGTGCCACCTCCCAGGGGAACGAGCAGTACTTC
CATSQGNEQYF
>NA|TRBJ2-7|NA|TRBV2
TGTGCCAGCAGTGTAGCGACAGGAACTCCCCACGAGCAGTACTTC
CASSVATGTPHEQYF
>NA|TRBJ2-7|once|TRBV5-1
TGCGCCAGCGGGAGGACAGGCCTTGCTCCGGATTACGACGAGCAGTACTTC
CASGRTGLAPDYDEQYF
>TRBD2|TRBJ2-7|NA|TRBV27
TGTGCCAGCAGTTATGGGTGGGGGGGAGTATACTACGAGCAGTACTTC
CASSYGWGGVYYEQYF
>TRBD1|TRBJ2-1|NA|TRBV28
TGTGCCAGCAGCCCTACGGGACAGGGTCGGTTCGAGCAGTTCTTC
CASSPTGQGRFEQFF
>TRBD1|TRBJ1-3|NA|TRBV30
TGTGCCTGGAGTCCGGACAGGACCTTCTCTGGAAACACCATATATTTT
CAWSPDRTFSGNTIYF
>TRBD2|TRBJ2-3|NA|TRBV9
TGTGCCAGCACCCCAGGGGCGGGGGGGCCTCCGCAGTATTTT
CASTPGAGGPPQYF